A single sample gave rise to the 31 T cell receptor beta chains below, sequenced in a study of a mutant IDH1 vaccine in newly diagnosed glioma. Time point of the sample: week 11, during vaccination. Doses comprised 300 ug of mutant IDH1 20-mer peptide each, plus topical imiquimod. For these TCRs, the target antigens are not known. Only in-frame clones appear in the TCRdb table, and some are missing; sequencing was by immunoSEQ multiplex PCR. The sample holds some 52,000 clones, roughly 90% seen once. The starting material was PBMCs, obtained from a glioma patient whose treatment included an IDH1 peptide vaccine. All receptors come from a man between 50 and 59 years old with glioma.

About this clone: Other DNA sequences from this sample encode an identical CDR3 as well. V usage is TRBV10-3 and J usage is TRBJ1-1; D gene unclear. CDR3 length: 13 amino acids. The germline V gene has CDR1 ENHRY and CDR2 SYGVKD. V dropped 0 bases and J dropped 1 base, with 3 bases sitting between them. The CDR3: CAISESRNTEAFF. The CDR3, as DNA: TGTGCCATCAGTGAGTCAAGGAACACTGAAGCTTTCTTT.

This clone has a single count. The chain is built from TRBV4-3 and TRBJ1-1; D is unresolved. The V gene's germline CDR1 is LGHNA and CDR2 YSLEER. V lost 0 bases and J 12 bases, leaving 20 bases between the germline ends. The CDR3 is 15 amino acids. The CDR3 coding sequence is TGCGCCAGCAGCCAAGACCGACGGCTCTTAGTGAGGACTTTCTTT. It encodes CASSQDRRLLVRTFF.

The chain combines TRBV2 with TRBJ1-4; tentatively, D is TRBD1 (5 bases). This CDR3 is 16 amino acids long. Germline assignment: CDR1 SNHLY and CDR2 FYNNEI. The V end lost 0 bases, the J end lost 7 bases, and 15 bases lay between the germline ends. The CDR3: CASSEAGGLSLEKLFF. In nucleotides, the CDR3 is TGTGCCAGCAGTGAAGCGGGGGGACTGAGTCTTGAAAAACTGTTTTTT.

J is TRBJ2-3 and V is TRBV27; D not resolved. Trimming took 3 bases from V and 4 from J, leaving 5 bases between them. The CDR3 loop spans 12 amino acids. CDR1 MNHEY and CDR2 SMNVEV come from the germline V gene (reference sequence). The CDR3 DNA is TGTGCCAGCAGTTTCTCCCCAGATACGCAGTATTTT. Protein sequence: CASSFSPDTQYF.

V gene TRBV28 combines with J gene TRBJ1-1; D is unresolved. Deletions cut 5 bases from V and 6 bases from J, with 13 bases between. Per the germline V gene, CDR1 is MDHEN and CDR2 is SYDVKM. There are 13 residues in the CDR3. The DNA of the CDR3 is TGTGCCAGCAGTCACCCGACCCTACCTGAAGCTTTCTTT. Translating gives CASSHPTLPEAFF.

CDR3 bases: TGTGCCAGCAGCTTAGAAGGGACTGGCTACACCTTC. This sequence encodes CASSLEGTGYTF. This chain uses TRBV7-9 with TRBJ1-2, with D perhaps matching TRBD1 (5 bases). CDR1 and CDR2 (germline): SEHNR, FQNEAQ (reference sequence). V was shortened by 1 base and J by 7 bases, with 7 bases between the two germline ends. This CDR3 region has 12 residues.

The V call is TRBV6-5, the J call TRBJ2-7; D is possibly TRBD2 (5 bases). Trimming pared 6 bases from V and 6 bases from J, leaving 15 bases between. Germline assignment: CDR1 MNHEY and CDR2 SVGAGI. The CDR3 is made up of 13 amino acids. CDR3 DNA: TGTGCCAGCAGGGTCAGCGGTAGAACCGAGCAGTACTTC. This sequence encodes CASRVSGRTEQYF.

The CDR3 bases are TGTGCCAGCAGTTTACTCAGGGAGGGGTCCTACGAGCAGTACTTC. This sequence encodes CASSLLREGSYEQYF. The chain carries TRBV27 and TRBJ2-7; 7 bases agree with TRBD2. This CDR3 has 15 amino acids. V trimming: 2 bases; J trimming: 1 base; junction bases outside the gene matches: 5. Germline lookup yields CDR1 MNHEY and CDR2 SMNVEV (reference sequence).

The V and J genes are TRBV4-3 and TRBJ1-1; 10 bases fit TRBD1. The CDR3 loop spans 15 amino acids. Germline V gives CDR1 LGHNA, CDR2 YSLEER. V shed 3 bases, J shed 1 base, and the junction held 2 bases outside the gene matches. The DNA of the CDR3 is TGCGCCAGCAGCCACCGACAGGGGGCGAACACTGAAGCTTTCTTT. Translated: CASSHRQGANTEAFF.

V is TRBV6-1 and J is TRBJ2-7, with TRBD2 matching over 8 bases. Germline trimming cut 7 bases from V and 7 bases from J; bases unmatched to any gene: 9. This CDR3 is built from 13 residues. Germline CDR1 MNHNS, CDR2 SASEGT. In nucleotides, the CDR3 is TGTGCCAGCAAAGCAGCGGGAGACGGTGAGCAGTACTTC. Encoded protein: CASKAAGDGEQYF.

The chain combines TRBV11-3 with TRBJ2-2, with TRBD2 as a possible D gene (6 bases). V lost 8 bases, J lost 4 bases, and 8 bases lay in between. This CDR3 comprises 12 residues. Germline CDR1 is SGHNT and CDR2 is YENEEA. Written as DNA, the CDR3 is TGTGCCAGCGGGGGGTCCACCGGGGAGCTGTTTTTT. Translating gives CASGGSTGELFF.

The rearrangement joins TRBV5-4 to TRBJ1-3; D not certain. V was shortened by 4 bases and J by 1 base, with 12 bases between the two germline ends. Germline lookup yields CDR1 SGHNT and CDR2 YYREEE (reference sequence). CDR3 length equals 15 residues. CDR3 coding DNA: TGTGCCAGCAGCCCAGGTGTTGGATCTGGAAACACCATATATTTT. Amino acids: CASSPGVGSGNTIYF.

This chain links TRBV6-6 with TRBJ1-1; D gene uncertain. This CDR3 comprises 14 residues. The germline V and J ends were trimmed by 2 bases and 5 bases, with 12 bases remaining between them. Germline values: CDR1 MNHNY, CDR2 SVGAGI (reference sequence). The CDR3 spells CASSYESPATEAFF. For the CDR3, the DNA is TGTGCCAGCAGTTACGAGAGTCCTGCGACTGAAGCTTTCTTT.

The rearrangement uses TRBV27 and TRBJ1-2; the D gene is possibly TRBD1 (5 bases). V shed 3 bases and J shed 1 base, with 9 bases lying between them. This CDR3 spans 14 amino acids. CDR1 and CDR2 (germline): MNHEY, SMNVEV (reference sequence). This chain's CDR3 is CASSFGGNNYGYTF. CDR3 nucleotides: TGTGCCAGCAGTTTTGGGGGGAATAACTATGGCTACACCTTC.

The genes are TRBV7-2 and TRBJ2-7, with 8 nucleotides matching TRBD2. Germline V gene data show CDR1 as SGHTA and CDR2 as FQGNSA. Trimming took 5 bases from V and 3 from J; bases not matched to a gene: 9. The CDR3 spans 15 residues. The CDR3 protein is CASSPDGTSIYEQYF. CDR3 nucleotide sequence: TGTGCCAGCAGCCCAGACGGGACTAGTATCTACGAGCAGTACTTC. The entire variable domain, with the rest obtained from reference TRBV7-2 and TRBJ2-7, is as follows: GAGVSQSPSNKVTEKGKDVELRCDPISGHTALYWYRQSLGQGLEFLIYFQGNSAPDKSGLPSDRFSAERTGGSVSTLTIQRTQQEDSAVYLCASSPDGTSIYEQYFGPGTRLTVT.

This rearrangement joins TRBV19 to TRBJ2-7, with 10 positions matching TRBD1. The CDR3 extends over 15 amino acids. Germline CDR1 and CDR2: LNHDA and SQIVND (reference sequence). The trim removed 4 bases at V and 2 bases at J, leaving 5 bases unmatched. The CDR3 nucleotides are TGTGCCAGTAGTACCGGGACAGGGGACGCCTACGAGCAGTACTTC. As protein: CASSTGTGDAYEQYF.

CDR3 DNA sequence: TGTGCCAGCAGCCGGCCTAATCAGCCCCAGCATTTT. Residues: CASSRPNQPQHF. V is TRBV7-2 and J is TRBJ1-5; no firm D call. CDR3 length equals 12 residues. The V gene's germline CDR1 is SGHTA and CDR2 FQGNSA. Trimming pared 5 bases from V and 4 bases from J, leaving 6 bases between.

The J gene is TRBJ1-1, the V gene TRBV10-3; 9 bases are a match to TRBD1. Germline assignment: CDR1 ENHRY and CDR2 SYGVKD. The CDR3 length is 13 residues. The V gene end was trimmed by 10 bases and the J gene end by 3 bases; junction bases not matched to a gene: 6. CDR3 coding DNA: TGTGCCACCCTAGACAGGGGGTACACTGAAGCTTTCTTT. Translated, it gives CATLDRGYTEAFF.

The rearrangement joins TRBV6-4 to TRBJ2-3, with 7 bases aligning to TRBD1. Germline loops: CDR1 MRHNA, CDR2 SNTAGT. Trimming took 2 bases from V and 2 from J; bases not matched to a gene: 7. CDR3 length: 16 residues. The CDR3 is CASSDTTGIPTDTQYF. CDR3 sequence (DNA): TGTGCCAGCAGTGACACGACAGGGATCCCCACAGATACGCAGTATTTT.

The gene calls are TRBV5-6 and TRBJ2-6; D is tentatively TRBD1 or TRBD2 (5 bases each). Deletions cut 2 bases from V and 0 bases from J, with 12 bases between. The length of the CDR3 is 17 residues. Germline V gene data show CDR1 as SGHDT and CDR2 as YYEEEE. This CDR3 reads CASSFWDGISGANVLTF. In nucleotides, the CDR3 is TGTGCCAGCAGCTTTTGGGACGGTATCTCTGGGGCCAACGTCCTGACTTTC.

The V and J genes are TRBV21-1 and TRBJ1-1. TRBV21-1 is flagged as a pseudogene. The CDR3 runs 13 residues. CDR3 coding DNA: TGTGCCAGCACCTCATTTAGGGCGGGCGAAGCTTTCTTT. It translates to CASTSFRAGEAFF.

The genes are TRBV5-4 and TRBJ2-5; tentatively, D is TRBD2 (5 bases). The germline V gene has CDR1 SGHNT and CDR2 YYREEE (reference sequence). Trimming stripped 4 bases from V and 5 bases from J, with 12 bases between. This CDR3 has 13 residues. The CDR3 loop reads CASSTGGPETQYF. CDR3 nucleotides: TGTGCCAGCAGCACCGGAGGTCCCGAGACCCAGTACTTC.

In this sample, this clone turned up a few times. This chain joins TRBV5-1 and TRBJ2-7, with D maybe TRBD2 (5 bases). CDR3 length: 13 residues. Trimming shortened V by 4 bases and J by 3 bases, and 11 bases separated the two germline ends. From germline, CDR1 is SGHRS and CDR2 YFSETQ. CDR3: CASSPDWGYEQYF. As DNA, the CDR3 is TGCGCCAGCAGCCCGGACTGGGGCTACGAGCAGTACTTC.

This chain joins TRBV18 and TRBJ2-2; D might be TRBD2 (5 bases). The CDR3 sequence is 16 residues long. CDR1 is KGHSH, CDR2 LQKENI, per germline. V lost 1 base and J 0 bases, leaving 9 bases between the germline ends. CDR3 in amino acids: CASSPRLTTNTGELFF. CDR3 in DNA: TGTGCCAGCTCACCACGACTAACAACGAACACCGGGGAGCTGTTTTTT.

The rearrangement links TRBV7-2 to TRBJ2-7; 8 bases align to TRBD2. Germline V CDR1 and CDR2: SGHTA, FQGNSA. CDR3 length equals 15 residues. V gave up 1 base and J gave up 5 bases; unmatched junction bases: 7. The CDR3 is CASSLVGTRQDEQYF. DNA for the CDR3: TGTGCCAGCAGCTTAGTAGGGACTAGACAAGACGAGCAGTACTTC. The full variable domain, its missing parts supplied by reference TRBV7-2 and TRBJ2-7, is GAGVSQSPSNKVTEKGKDVELRCDPISGHTALYWYRQSLGQGLEFLIYFQGNSAPDKSGLPSDRFSAERTGGSVSTLTIQRTQQEDSAVYLCASSLVGTRQDEQYFGPGTRLTVT.

The CDR3 region has the DNA TGTGCCAGCAGCCGGGGGCGGGGGGGCCGCGGCGGGGAGCTGTTTTTT. It specifies CASSRGRGGRGGELFF. The rearrangement links TRBV7-2 to TRBJ2-2, with 9 nucleotides matching TRBD2. J lost 7 bases, V lost 5 bases, and 11 bases had no gene match. The CDR3 is 16 amino acids. CDR1 and CDR2 from the germline V gene are SGHTA and FQGNSA.

The chain couples TRBV6-6 to TRBJ2-5, with 8 bases matching TRBD2. The CDR3 runs 14 residues. CDR1 and CDR2 from the germline V gene are MNHNY and SVGAGI (reference sequence). With V trimmed by 4 bases and J by 2 bases, 3 bases remained unmatched. The CDR3 nucleotides are TGTGCCAGCAGTTTTACGGGAGGGCAAGAGACCCAGTACTTC. Amino acid sequence: CASSFTGGQETQYF.

The chain is built from TRBV7-6 and TRBJ1-3; no firm D call. V was clipped by 2 bases and J by 0 bases, with 8 bases between them. Germline CDR1 and CDR2: SGHVS and FNYEAQ. The CDR3 runs to 15 residues. The CDR3 region is CASSLFAGSGNTIYF. The CDR3 coding sequence is TGTGCCAGCAGCTTATTCGCTGGCTCTGGAAACACCATATATTTT.

This clone has only one observation. The chain joins TRBV5-6 to TRBJ1-5; 8 bases agree with TRBD1. V lost 1 base, J lost 0 bases, and 9 bases stayed unmatched. Germline V gives CDR1 SGHDT, CDR2 YYEEEE. This CDR3 has 18 amino acids. In nucleotides, the CDR3 is TGTGCCAGCAGCTTGTTCGGACAGGGAACTCTTAGCAATCAGCCCCAGCATTTT. It encodes CASSLFGQGTLSNQPQHF.

The chain employs TRBV19 and TRBJ2-3; maybe TRBD2 (6 bases). V lost 5 bases and J 3 bases, leaving 9 bases between the germline ends. The CDR3 runs to 13 residues. CDR1 is LNHDA, CDR2 SQIVND, per germline (reference sequence). The CDR3 protein is CASSREWTDTQYF. In nucleotides, the CDR3 is TGTGCCAGTAGTCGGGAGTGGACAGATACGCAGTATTTT.

The J gene is TRBJ2-7, the V gene TRBV10-3; TRBD1 might be the D (6 bases). CDR3 size: 14 residues. Between the trimmed V and J ends, which lost 3 bases and 0 bases, there was a span of 9 bases. The V gene's germline CDR1 is ENHRY and CDR2 SYGVKD. CDR3 amino acids: CAISEDRNSYEQYF. The CDR3 coding sequence is TGTGCCATCAGTGAAGACAGGAACTCCTACGAGCAGTACTTC.